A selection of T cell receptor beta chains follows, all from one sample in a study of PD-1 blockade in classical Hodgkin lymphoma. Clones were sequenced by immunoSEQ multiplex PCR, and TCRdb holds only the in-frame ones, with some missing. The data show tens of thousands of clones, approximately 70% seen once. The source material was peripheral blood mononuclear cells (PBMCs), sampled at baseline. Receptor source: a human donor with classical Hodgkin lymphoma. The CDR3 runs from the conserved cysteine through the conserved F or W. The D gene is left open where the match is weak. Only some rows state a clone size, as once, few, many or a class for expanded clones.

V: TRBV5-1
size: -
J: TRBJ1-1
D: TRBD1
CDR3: CASSLQGESNTEAFF
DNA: TGCGCCAGCAGCTTACAGGGGGAGTCGAACACTGAAGCTTTCTTT

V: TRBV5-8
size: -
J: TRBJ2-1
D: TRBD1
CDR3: CASSPGQGYNEQFF
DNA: TGTGCCAGCAGTCCGGGACAGGGCTACAATGAGCAGTTCTTC

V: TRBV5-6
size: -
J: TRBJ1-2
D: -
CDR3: CASSSKGQPALSGYTF
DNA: TGTGCCAGCAGCTCTAAAGGACAGCCCGCGCTGTCTGGCTACACCTTC

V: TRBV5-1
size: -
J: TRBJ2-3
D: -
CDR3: CASSFEGFTDTQYF
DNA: TGCGCCAGCAGCTTCGAGGGGTTCACAGATACGCAGTATTTT

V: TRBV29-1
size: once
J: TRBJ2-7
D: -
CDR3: CSVEKQGHEQYF
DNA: TGCAGCGTTGAAAAACAGGGCCACGAGCAGTACTTC

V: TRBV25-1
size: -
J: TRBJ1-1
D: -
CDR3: CASSPRGYTEAFF
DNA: TGTGCCAGCAGTCCCCGGGGCTACACTGAAGCTTTCTTT

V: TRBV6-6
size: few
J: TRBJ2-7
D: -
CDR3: CASSDLRGHIGEQYF
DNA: TGTGCCAGCAGCGATTTGAGGGGACATATAGGAGAGCAGTACTTC

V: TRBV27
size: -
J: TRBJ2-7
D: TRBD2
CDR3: CASSLGTSGGAVGEQYF
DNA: TGTGCCAGCTCCCTTGGGACTAGCGGGGGGGCAGTTGGAGAGCAGTACTTC

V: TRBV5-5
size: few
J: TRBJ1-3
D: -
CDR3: CASSRQEGGSGNTIYF
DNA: TGTGCCAGCAGCCGGCAGGAGGGCGGCTCTGGAAACACCATATATTTT

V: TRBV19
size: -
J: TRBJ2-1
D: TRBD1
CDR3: CASSTGGIEQFF
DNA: TGTGCCAGTAGTACAGGGGGCATTGAGCAGTTCTTC

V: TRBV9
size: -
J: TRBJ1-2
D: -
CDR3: CASSVGVGEGGYTF
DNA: TGTGCCAGCAGCGTAGGGGTGGGGGAAGGAGGCTACACCTTC

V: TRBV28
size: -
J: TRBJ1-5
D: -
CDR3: CASSGTASNQPQHF
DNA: TGTGCCAGTTCAGGGACGGCTAGCAATCAGCCCCAGCATTTT

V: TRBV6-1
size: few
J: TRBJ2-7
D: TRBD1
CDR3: CASIPGQSFDEQYF
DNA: TGTGCCAGCATACCGGGACAGTCCTTCGACGAGCAGTACTTC

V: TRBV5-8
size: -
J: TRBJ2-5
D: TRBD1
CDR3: CASNLRTGVETQYF
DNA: TGTGCCAGCAACTTGAGGACAGGGGTCGAGACCCAGTACTTC

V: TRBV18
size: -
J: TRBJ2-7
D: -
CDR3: CASRGDGAYEQYF
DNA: TGTGCCAGCAGGGGTGACGGGGCCTACGAGCAGTACTTC

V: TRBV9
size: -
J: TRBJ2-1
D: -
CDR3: CASSVFTGVAYNEQFF
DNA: TGTGCCAGCAGCGTATTCACGGGAGTGGCGTACAATGAGCAGTTCTTC

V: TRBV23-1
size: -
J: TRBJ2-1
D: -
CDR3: CASSQSEGEREQFF
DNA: TGCGCCAGCAGTCAATCGGAGGGAGAACGTGAGCAGTTCTTC

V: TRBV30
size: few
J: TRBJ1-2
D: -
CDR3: CAWSVAWSNYGYTF
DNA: TGTGCCTGGAGTGTGGCCTGGTCTAACTATGGCTACACCTTC

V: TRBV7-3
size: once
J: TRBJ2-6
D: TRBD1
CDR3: CASSTGGTGKVLTF
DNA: TGTGCCAGCAGCACCGGGGGGACAGGGAAGGTCCTGACTTTC

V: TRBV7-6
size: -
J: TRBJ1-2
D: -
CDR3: CASSLGGDGYTF
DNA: TGTGCCAGCAGCTTAGGGGGGGATGGCTACACCTTC

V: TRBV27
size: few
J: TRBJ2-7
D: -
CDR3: CASYRYEQYF
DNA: TGTGCCAGTTACAGATACGAGCAGTACTTC

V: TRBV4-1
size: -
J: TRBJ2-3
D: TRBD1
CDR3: CASSQDQGDDTQYF
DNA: TGCGCCAGCAGCCAAGATCAGGGGGATGATACGCAGTATTTT

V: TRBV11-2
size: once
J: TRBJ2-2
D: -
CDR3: CASSLVGPGELFF
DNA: TGTGCCAGCAGCTTAGTGGGTCCTGGGGAGCTGTTTTTT

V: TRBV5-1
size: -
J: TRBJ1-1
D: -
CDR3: CASSLLVGNTEAFF
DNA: TGCGCCAGCAGCCTCCTAGTGGGGAACACTGAAGCTTTCTTT

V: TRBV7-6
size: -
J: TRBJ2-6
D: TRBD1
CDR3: CASSLGDRGGTGANVLTF
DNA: TGTGCCAGCAGCTTAGGTGACAGGGGGGGGACTGGGGCCAACGTCCTGACTTTC

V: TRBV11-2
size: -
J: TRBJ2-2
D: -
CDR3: CASSLTRTTTGELFF
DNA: TGTGCCAGCAGCTTAACCAGGACCACCACCGGGGAGCTGTTTTTT

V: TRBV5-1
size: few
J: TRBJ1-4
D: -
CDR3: CASSTTGINEKLFF
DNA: TGCGCCAGCAGCACCACAGGAATTAATGAAAAACTGTTTTTT

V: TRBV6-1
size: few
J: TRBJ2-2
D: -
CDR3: CASIFSGGGTGELFF
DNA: TGTGCCAGCATATTTTCCGGGGGCGGGACCGGGGAGCTGTTTTTT

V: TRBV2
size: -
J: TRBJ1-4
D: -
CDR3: CASSPRVLNEKLFF
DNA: TGTGCCAGCAGCCCCCGGGTACTTAATGAAAAACTGTTTTTT

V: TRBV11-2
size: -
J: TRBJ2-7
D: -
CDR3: CASSLRRDEQYF
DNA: TGTGCCAGCAGCCTCCGAAGGGACGAGCAGTACTTC

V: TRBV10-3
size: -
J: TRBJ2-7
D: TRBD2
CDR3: CAISNGLASYEQYF
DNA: TGTGCCATCAGCAATGGACTAGCGTCCTACGAGCAGTACTTC

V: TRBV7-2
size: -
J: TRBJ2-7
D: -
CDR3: CASSLGSYEQYF
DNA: TGTGCCAGCAGCTTAGGTAGCTACGAGCAGTACTTC

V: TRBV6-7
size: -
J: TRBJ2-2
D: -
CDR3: CANLASLTGELFF
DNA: TGTGCCAACCTAGCGTCTCTCACCGGGGAGCTGTTTTTT

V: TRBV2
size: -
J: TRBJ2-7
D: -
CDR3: CASSEAPAGYEQYF
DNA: TGTGCCAGCAGTGAAGCCCCAGCGGGCTACGAGCAGTACTTC

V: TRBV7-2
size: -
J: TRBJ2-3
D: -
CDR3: CASSFYPSLKEGDTQYF
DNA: TGTGCCAGCAGCTTCTACCCGAGCCTAAAAGAGGGAGATACGCAGTATTTT

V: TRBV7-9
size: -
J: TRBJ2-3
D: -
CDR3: CASSLQRGSGAMSTDTQYF
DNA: TGTGCCAGCAGCTTACAGCGAGGGTCAGGGGCCATGAGCACAGATACGCAGTATTTT

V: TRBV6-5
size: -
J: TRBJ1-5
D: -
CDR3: CASSPTSGSNQPQHF
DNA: TGTGCCAGCAGTCCAACCAGCGGGTCCAATCAGCCCCAGCATTTT

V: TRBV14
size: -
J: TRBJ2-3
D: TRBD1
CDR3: CASSQVGQGKYF
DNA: TGTGCCAGCAGCCAAGTAGGACAGGGAAAGTATTTT

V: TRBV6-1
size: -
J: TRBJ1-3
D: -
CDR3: CASSAGVSGNTIYF
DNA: TGTGCCAGCAGTGCAGGGGTCAGCGGAAACACCATATATTTT

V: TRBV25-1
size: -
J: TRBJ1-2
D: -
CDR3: CASSELLGTGGYTF
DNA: TGTGCCAGCAGTGAATTGTTGGGGACGGGCGGCTACACCTTC

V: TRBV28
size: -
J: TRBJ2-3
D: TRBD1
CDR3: CASRLLMTGGADTQYF
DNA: TGTGCCAGCAGGCTCCTTATGACAGGGGGAGCAGATACGCAGTATTTT

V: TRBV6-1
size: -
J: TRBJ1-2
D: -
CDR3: CASRQGTANYGYTF
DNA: TGTGCCAGCAGACAGGGAACGGCTAACTATGGCTACACCTTC

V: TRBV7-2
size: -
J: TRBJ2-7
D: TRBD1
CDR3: CASRPGTGVFSEQYF
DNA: TGTGCCAGCAGACCAGGGACAGGGGTTTTCAGCGAGCAGTACTTC

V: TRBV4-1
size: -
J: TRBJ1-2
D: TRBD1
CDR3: CASSQGLGTAYGYTF
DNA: TGCGCCAGCAGCCAAGGGTTAGGGACAGCGTATGGCTACACCTTC

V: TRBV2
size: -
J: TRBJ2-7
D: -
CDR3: CASSLQQGISYEQYF
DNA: TGTGCCAGCAGTCTTCAACAGGGAATCTCCTACGAGCAGTACTTC

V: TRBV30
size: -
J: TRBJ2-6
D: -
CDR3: CAWSPKQGAAGANVLTF
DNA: TGTGCCTGGAGTCCGAAACAGGGCGCTGCTGGGGCCAACGTCCTGACTTTC

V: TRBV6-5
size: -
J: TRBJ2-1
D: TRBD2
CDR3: CASSRLAGAYNEQFF
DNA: TGTGCCAGCAGCCGACTAGCGGGGGCCTACAATGAGCAGTTCTTC

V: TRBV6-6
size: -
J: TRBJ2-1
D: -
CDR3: CASSFQDYNEQFF
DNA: TGTGCCAGCAGTTTTCAGGATTACAATGAGCAGTTCTTC

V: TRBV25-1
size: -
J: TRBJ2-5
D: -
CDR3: CASSEYGPEETQYF
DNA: TGTGCCAGCAGTGAATATGGACCCGAAGAGACCCAGTACTTC